This TCR beta chain was sequenced for a study of T cells after yellow fever vaccination. Study-level points and caveats: On re-exposure, the response was weaker but peaked faster, at day 5 versus 15. Most primary-vaccination clones recurred post-booster (about 96% CD4, around 86% CD8).

Germline CDR1 reads MNHNS; CDR2 reads SASEGT. The V gene lost 6 bases and the J gene lost 7 bases, with 24 bases spanning the gap. The CDR3 runs 16 residues. 5'RACE template switching generated TCR cDNA, adding a universal primer site and UMIs. In TCRdb, the 5' RACE reads were re-called with MiXCR into one record per CDR3 protein. The data hold roughly 180,000 distinct CDR3 sequences, with roughly 6.2% observed a single time. Note on this clonotype: Its target is unknown.

The sequence derives from a man between 18 and 29 years old who received the YFV17D yellow fever vaccine. The sequencing used CD4+ T cells sorted from PBMCs, collected on the day of the first yellow fever vaccination. The chain combines TRBV6-1 with TRBJ1-2, with D perhaps TRBD1 (6 bases). The CDR3 DNA reads as TGTGCCAGCAGCCTAATGCCCCCTCGGGGGCAGGGTGGCTACACCTTC. It is translated as CASSLMPPRGQGGYTF.